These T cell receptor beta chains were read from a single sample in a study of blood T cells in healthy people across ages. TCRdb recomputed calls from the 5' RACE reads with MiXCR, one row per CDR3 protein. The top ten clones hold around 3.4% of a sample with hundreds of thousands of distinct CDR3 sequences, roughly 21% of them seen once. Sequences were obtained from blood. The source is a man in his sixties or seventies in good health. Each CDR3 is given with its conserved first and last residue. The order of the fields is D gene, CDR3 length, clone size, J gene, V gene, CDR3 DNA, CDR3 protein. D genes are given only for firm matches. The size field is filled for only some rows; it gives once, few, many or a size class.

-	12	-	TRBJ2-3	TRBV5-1	TGCGCCAGCAATGAGGGCACAGATACGCAGTATTTT	CASNEGTDTQYF
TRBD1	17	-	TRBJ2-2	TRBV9	TGTGCCAGCAGCGCCGAAACCGGGACAGGGAACACCGGGGAGCTGTTTTTT	CASSAETGTGNTGELFF
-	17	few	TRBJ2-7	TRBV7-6	TGTGCCAGCAGCTTAGCTTCCGGGAGTAAGCAAGTCTACGAGCAGTACTTC	CASSLASGSKQVYEQYF
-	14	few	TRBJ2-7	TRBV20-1	TGCAGTGCTAGAGATCAGGCAGGGAATCGCGAGCAGTACTTC	CSARDQAGNREQYF
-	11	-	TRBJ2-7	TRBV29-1	TGCAGCGTCGCCGTCGCCTACGAGCAGTACTTC	CSVAVAYEQYF
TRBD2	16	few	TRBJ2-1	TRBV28	TGTGCCAGCAGTTCAAACGGACTAGCGGGAGTGGATGAGCAGTTCTTC	CASSSNGLAGVDEQFF
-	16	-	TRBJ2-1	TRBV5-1	TGCGCCAGCAGCTTGGCCACGGAGAGCTCCTACAATGAGCAGTTCTTC	CASSLATESSYNEQFF
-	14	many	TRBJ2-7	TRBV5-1	TGCGCCAGCAGCTTGGAAGGCAGGCACTACGAGCAGTACTTC	CASSLEGRHYEQYF
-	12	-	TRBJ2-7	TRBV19	TGTGCCAGTAGTACTAACAGGGAAGTGCAGTACTTC	CASSTNREVQYF
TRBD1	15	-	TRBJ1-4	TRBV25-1	TGTGCCAGCAGTGGATGGGACAGGGGAAGTGAAAAACTGTTTTTT	CASSGWDRGSEKLFF
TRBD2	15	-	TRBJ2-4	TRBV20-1	TGCAGTGCTAGAGGGGCTAGCGGGAGTACAAACATTCAGTACTTC	CSARGASGSTNIQYF
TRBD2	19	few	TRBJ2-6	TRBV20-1	TGCAGTGCTAGAGGAAGGAGGACTAGCGGACCCTCTGGGGCCAACGTCCTGACTTTC	CSARGRRTSGPSGANVLTF
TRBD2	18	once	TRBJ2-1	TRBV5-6	TGTGCCAGCAGCTTGTATACTAGCGGGGCTAGCTCCTACAATGAGAAGTTCTTC	CASSLYTSGASSYNEKFF
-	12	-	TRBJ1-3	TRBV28	TGTGCCAGCAGTTCCTCTGGAAACACCATGTATTTT	CASSSSGNTMYF
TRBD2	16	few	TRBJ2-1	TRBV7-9	TGTGCCAGCAGCTTATGTCCCGGGACTAACTCCAATGAGCAGTTCTTC	CASSLCPGTNSNEQFF
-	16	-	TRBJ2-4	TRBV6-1	TGTGCCAGCAGTGGACGACAGGACATAGCCAAAAACATTCAGTACTTC	CASSGRQDIAKNIQYF
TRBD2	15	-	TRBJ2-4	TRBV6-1	TGTGCCAACAGTAAGCGGGAGGATACCAAAAACATTCAGTACTTC	CANSKREDTKNIQYF
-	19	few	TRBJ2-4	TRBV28	TGTGCCAGTAGTTTAGACCCAGCGGAGATCCACCCGACCAAAAACATTCAGTCCTTC	CASSLDPAEIHPTKNIQSF
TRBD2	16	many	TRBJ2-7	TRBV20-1	TGCAGTGCTAGACCCAAGCTGCGGGAGGGCCCGATCGAGCAGTACTTC	CSARPKLREGPIEQYF
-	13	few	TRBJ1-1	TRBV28	TGTGCCAGCAGTGCTGGGGGCGTCACTGAAGCTTTCTTT	CASSAGGVTEAFF
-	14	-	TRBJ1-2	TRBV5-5	TGTGCCAGCAGCTTCGGCCTCTCTAACTATGGCTACGCCTTC	CASSFGLSNYGYAF
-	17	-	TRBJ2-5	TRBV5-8	TGTGCCAGCAGCTTGCCCGCCCCGGCTACATGGCAGGAGACCCAGTACTTC	CASSLPAPATWQETQYF
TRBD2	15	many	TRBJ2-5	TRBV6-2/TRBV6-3	TGTGCCAGCAGTATGATCCGGGACTACTCAGAGACCCAGTACTTC	CASSMIRDYSETQYF
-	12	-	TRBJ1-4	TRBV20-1	TGCAGTGTCGGGATGTCGAATGAAAAACTGTTTTTT	CSVGMSNEKLFF
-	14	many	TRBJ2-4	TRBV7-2	TGTGCCAGCACCTTTTCGGTAGCCAAAAACATTCAGTACTTC	CASTFSVAKNIQYF
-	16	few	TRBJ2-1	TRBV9	TGTGCCAGCAGCGTAGGAGGTACTGAGCCCTACAATGAGCAGTTCTTC	CASSVGGTEPYNEQFF
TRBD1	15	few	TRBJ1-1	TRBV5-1	TGCGCCAGCAGCTTACAGGGGGACTCGATCACTGAAGCTTTCTTT	CASSLQGDSITEAFF
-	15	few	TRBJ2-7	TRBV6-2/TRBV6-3	TGTGCCAGCAGTTACGGCGGTAGTTCCTCCTACGAGCAGTACTTC	CASSYGGSSSYEQYF
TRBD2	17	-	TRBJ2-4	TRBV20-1	TGCAGTGCTAGCCCGGGGGGGTCTCCCCTAGCCAAAAACATTCAGTACTTC	CSASPGGSPLAKNIQYF
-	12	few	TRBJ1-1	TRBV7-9	TGTGCCAGCAGCGCCAGGGTGTCTGAAGCTTTCTTT	CASSARVSEAFF
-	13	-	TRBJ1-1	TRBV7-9	TGTGCCAGCAGTACTCGTGGGGAAGCTGAAGCTTTCTTT	CASSTRGEAEAFF
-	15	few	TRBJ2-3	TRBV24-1	TGTGCCACCAGTGATCCCTTGTCCAGAGAGGCTACGCAGTATTTT	CATSDPLSREATQYF
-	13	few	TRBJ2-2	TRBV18	TGTGCCCAGTCCAGACTTGACACCGGGGAGCTGTTTTTT	CAQSRLDTGELFF
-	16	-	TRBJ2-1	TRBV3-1	TGTGCCAGCAGCCAAGATCCGATTAGCTCCTACAATGAGCAGTTCTTC	CASSQDPISSYNEQFF
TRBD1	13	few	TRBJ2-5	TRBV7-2	TGTGCCACCGGGACAGGGGGCCTCTACGGGCAGTACTTC	CATGTGGLYGQYF
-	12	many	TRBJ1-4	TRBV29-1	TGCAGCGTTGGTACCTCGGGTGAAAAACTGTTTTTT	CSVGTSGEKLFF
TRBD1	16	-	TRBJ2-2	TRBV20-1	TGCAGTGCTAGAGCCCCCGGGACAGTTGACACCGGGGAGCTGTTTTTT	CSARAPGTVDTGELFF
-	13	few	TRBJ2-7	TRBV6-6	TGTGCCAGCAGTGACCCGGGACTTGATGAGCAGTACTTC	CASSDPGLDEQYF
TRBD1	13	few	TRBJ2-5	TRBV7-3	TGTGCCAGCAGCTTAACCGACAGGGGAGAGCAGTACTTC	CASSLTDRGEQYF
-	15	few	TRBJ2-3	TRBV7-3	TGTGCCAGCAGCTTAAATGGACGGGACACAGATACGCAGTATTTT	CASSLNGRDTDTQYF